This T cell receptor (beta chain) was recorded in a study of EBV T-cell therapy then PD-1 blockade in nasopharyngeal carcinoma. The trim removed 6 bases at V and 3 bases at J, leaving 10 bases unmatched. The germline V gene encodes CDR1 MNHEY and CDR2 SMNVEV (reference sequence). This CDR3 is 16 amino acids long. This clone is a singleton in its sample. The antigen is undetermined. Method: immunoSEQ multiplex PCR; TCRdb's copy keeps in-frame clones and lacks some. The table records around 20,000 clones, around four fifths of them present only once. Time point described: 266 days after commencement of treatment, after nivolumab therapy. The treatment was: AdE1-LMPpoly-expanded autologous EBV-specific T-cell therapy followed by anti-PD-1 nivolumab.

The origin of this receptor is a man between 35 and 55 years old with nasopharyngeal carcinoma. The sample consisted of CD8+ T cells from blood, taken at roughly day 250 from a patient whose treatment included autologous EBV-specific T cells and nivolumab. This chain connects TRBV27 to TRBJ1-2; 10 bases align to TRBD1. CDR3 loop: CASSQSPGQGYYGYTF. The CDR3 DNA is TGTGCCAGCAGCCAATCTCCGGGACAGGGGTACTATGGCTACACCTTC.